Detailed here is one T cell receptor beta chain. Its antigen is not known. With 60 Vbeta and 13 Jbeta primers, the PCR was carried out. Data came from immunoSEQ multiplex PCR; TCRdb stores just in-frame clones and leaves some out. The table has 130,000 or so clones, around 78% seen once. The record originates from a study of cytomegalovirus exposure and HLA in healthy donors. This CDR3 has 15 residues. Looked up from germline, CDR1 is SEHNR and CDR2 is FQNEAQ (reference sequence). The ends were cut back, 7 bases at V and 1 base at J, with 15 bases in the middle. Study-wide results and limits: With high specificity and sensitivity, the classifier reportedly diagnosed cytomegalovirus status. The authors considered a cluster of highly shared sequence variants likely to be a sequencing artifact. A later analysis linked roughly 17,000 TCR beta sequences to HLA alleles at 0.05 false discovery rate.

The TCR originated in a female donor in good health and CMV-seropositive. Specimen: PBMCs. This rearrangement joins TRBV7-9 to TRBJ2-3; tentative D call: TRBD2 (6 bases). The CDR3 spells CASMILGGGTDTQYF. The CDR3 DNA sequence: TGTGCCAGCATGATCTTGGGGGGAGGCACAGATACGCAGTATTTT.